Listed here are 4 T cell receptor beta chains from one sample, sequenced in a study of blood T cell repertoires in COVID-19 (dated by TCRdb to 2020 to 2021). The library was obtained by the immunoSEQ multiplex PCR assay. In TCRdb, the immuneACCESS table is reduced to in-frame sequences with V and J assigned. These tables do not hold every clone; where another copy was compared, an unresolved V gene accounts for under half, and the others remain unexplained. Here the sample has 250,000 to 350,000 clones; about 87% occur a single time. Over 5.5% of the sample lies in the top ten. Sequencing was performed on peripheral blood. The receptors stem from a woman in her 50s with COVID-19, enrolled during active disease.

V gene TRBV7-2 combines with J gene TRBJ1-1; possibly TRBD1 for D (5 bases). This CDR3 contains 14 residues. V was shortened by 3 bases and J by 0 bases, with 8 bases between the two germline ends. The germline CDR1 and CDR2 sequences are SGHTA and FQGNSA. The CDR3 DNA follows: TGTGCCAGCAGCTTCTCAGGGTTGAACACTGAAGCTTTCTTT. The encoded protein is CASSFSGLNTEAFF.

V is TRBV5-1 and J is TRBJ2-7; a weak D match, TRBD2 (6 bases). V was clipped by 0 bases and J by 0 bases, with 13 bases between them. The CDR3 runs to 16 residues. Germline-derived CDR1 and CDR2 are SGHRS and YFSETQ. CDR3 in DNA: TGCGCCAGCAGCTTGGGGTCAAGCGGGCCCTCCTACGAGCAGTACTTC. Translated: CASSLGSSGPSYEQYF.

This clone has only one observation. V is TRBV16 and J is TRBJ1-2; D is unclear. Germline V lookup: CDR1 KGHSY, CDR2 FQNENV. CDR3 length equals 15 residues. V lost 0 bases and J 3 bases, leaving 11 bases between the germline ends. CDR3 residues: CASSQSWGEDYGYTF. For the CDR3, the DNA is TGTGCCAGCAGCCAATCGTGGGGAGAGGACTATGGCTACACCTTC.

V usage is TRBV7-2 and J usage is TRBJ2-3; TRBD2 agrees at 7 bases. In germline, CDR1 is SGHTA, CDR2 FQGNSA. CDR3 length equals 17 residues. Unmatched junction bases numbered 17, after V lost 5 bases and J lost 6 bases. The CDR3 bases are TGTGCCAGCAGCCGGTTGATCGGGGAGGGCCCGGGGGATACGCAGTATTTT. Amino acids: CASSRLIGEGPGDTQYF.